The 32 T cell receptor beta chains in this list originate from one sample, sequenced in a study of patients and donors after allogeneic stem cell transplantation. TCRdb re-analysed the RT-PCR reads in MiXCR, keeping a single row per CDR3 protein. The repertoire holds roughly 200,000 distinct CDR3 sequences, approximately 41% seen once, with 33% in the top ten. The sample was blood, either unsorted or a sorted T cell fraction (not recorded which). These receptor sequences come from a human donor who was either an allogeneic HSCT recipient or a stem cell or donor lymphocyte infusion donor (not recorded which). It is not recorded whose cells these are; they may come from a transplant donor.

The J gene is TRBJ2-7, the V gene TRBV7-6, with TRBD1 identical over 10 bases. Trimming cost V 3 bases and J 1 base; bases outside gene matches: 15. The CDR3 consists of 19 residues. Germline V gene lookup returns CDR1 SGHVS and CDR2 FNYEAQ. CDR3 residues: CASSFSLPSGTGVSYEQYF. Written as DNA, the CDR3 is TGTGCCAGCAGCTTTTCTCTACCCTCCGGGACAGGGGTTTCCTACGAGCAGTACTTC.

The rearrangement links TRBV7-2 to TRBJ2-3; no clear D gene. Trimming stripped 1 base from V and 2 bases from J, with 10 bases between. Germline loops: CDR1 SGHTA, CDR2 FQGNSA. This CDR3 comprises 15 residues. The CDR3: CASSLGWRSTDTQYF. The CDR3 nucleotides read TGTGCCAGCAGCTTAGGATGGCGGTCCACAGATACGCAGTATTTT.

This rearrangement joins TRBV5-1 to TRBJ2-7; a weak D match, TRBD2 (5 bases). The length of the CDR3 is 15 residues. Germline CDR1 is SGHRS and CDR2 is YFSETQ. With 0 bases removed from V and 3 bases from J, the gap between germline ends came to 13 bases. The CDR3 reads CASSLEGAYNYEQYF. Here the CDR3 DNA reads TGCGCCAGCAGCTTGGAGGGAGCCTACAACTACGAGCAGTACTTC. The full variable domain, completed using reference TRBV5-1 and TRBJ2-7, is KAGVTQTPRYLIKTRGQQVTLSCSPISGHRSVSWYQQTPGQGLQFLFEYFSETQRNKGNFPGRFSGRQFSNSRSEMNVSTLELGDSALYLCASSLEGAYNYEQYFGPGTRLTVT.

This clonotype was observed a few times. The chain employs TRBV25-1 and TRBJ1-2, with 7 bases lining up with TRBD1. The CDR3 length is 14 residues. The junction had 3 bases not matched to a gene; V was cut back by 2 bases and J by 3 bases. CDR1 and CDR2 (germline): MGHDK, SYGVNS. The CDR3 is CASSERGPYYGYTF. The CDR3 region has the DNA TGTGCCAGCAGTGAAAGGGGGCCTTACTATGGCTACACCTTC.

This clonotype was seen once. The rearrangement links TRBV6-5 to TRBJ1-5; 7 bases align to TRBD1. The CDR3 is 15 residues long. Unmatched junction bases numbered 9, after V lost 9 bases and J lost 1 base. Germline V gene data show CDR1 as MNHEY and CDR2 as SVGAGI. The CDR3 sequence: CASSISGGSNQPQHF. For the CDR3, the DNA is TGTGCCAGTAGTATTTCAGGGGGGAGCAATCAGCCCCAGCATTTT.

CDR3 loop: CASSFYRLAGGETQYF. The CDR3, as DNA: TGTGCCAGCAGTTTTTACCGACTAGCGGGAGGCGAGACCCAGTACTTC. The chain uses TRBV6-2 or TRBV6-3 and TRBJ2-5; 13 bases fit TRBD2. CDR3 length: 16 residues. The germline V gene has CDR1 MNHEY and CDR2 SVGEGT. V lost 4 bases to trimming and J lost 5 bases; unmatched junction nucleotides: 7.

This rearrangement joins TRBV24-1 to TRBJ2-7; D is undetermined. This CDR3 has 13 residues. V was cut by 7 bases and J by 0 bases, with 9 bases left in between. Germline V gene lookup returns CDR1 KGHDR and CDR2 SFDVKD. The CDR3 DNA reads TGTGCCACCAGGACTTACCTCTCCTACGAGCAGTACTTC. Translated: CATRTYLSYEQYF.

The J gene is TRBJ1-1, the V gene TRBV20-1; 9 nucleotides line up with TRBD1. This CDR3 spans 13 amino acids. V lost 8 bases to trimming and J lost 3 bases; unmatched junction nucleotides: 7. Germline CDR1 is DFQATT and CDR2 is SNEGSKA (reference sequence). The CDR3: CSIQHRGHTEAFF. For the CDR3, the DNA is TGCAGTATTCAGCACAGGGGGCACACTGAAGCTTTCTTT.

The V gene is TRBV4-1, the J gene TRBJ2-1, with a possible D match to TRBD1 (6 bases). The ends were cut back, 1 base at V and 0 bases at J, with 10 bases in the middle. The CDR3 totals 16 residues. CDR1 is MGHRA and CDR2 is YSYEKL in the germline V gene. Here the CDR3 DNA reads TGCGCCAGCAGCCAAGTGGGGACAAACTCCTACAATGAGCAGTTCTTC. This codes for CASSQVGTNSYNEQFF.

The CDR3 region is CASSYDNTEAFF. The CDR3 DNA is TGTGCCAGCAGCTACGATAACACTGAAGCTTTCTTT. The rearrangement links TRBV12-3 or TRBV12-4 to TRBJ1-1, with D hard to call. The CDR3 is 12 amino acids. V was pared by 6 bases and J by 2 bases, with 7 bases between.

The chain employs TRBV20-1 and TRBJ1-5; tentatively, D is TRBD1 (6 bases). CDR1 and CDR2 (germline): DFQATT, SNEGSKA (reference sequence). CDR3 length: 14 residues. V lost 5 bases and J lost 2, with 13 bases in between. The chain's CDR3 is CSAAGGGGNQPQHF. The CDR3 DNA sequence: TGCAGTGCTGCAGGTGGGGGCGGCAATCAGCCCCAGCATTTT.

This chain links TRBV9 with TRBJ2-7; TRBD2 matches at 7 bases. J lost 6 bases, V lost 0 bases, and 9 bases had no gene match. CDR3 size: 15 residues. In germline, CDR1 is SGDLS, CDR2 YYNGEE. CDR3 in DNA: TGTGCCAGCAGCGTAGATGGCGGGAGTATAAGCGAGCAGTACTTC. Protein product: CASSVDGGSISEQYF.

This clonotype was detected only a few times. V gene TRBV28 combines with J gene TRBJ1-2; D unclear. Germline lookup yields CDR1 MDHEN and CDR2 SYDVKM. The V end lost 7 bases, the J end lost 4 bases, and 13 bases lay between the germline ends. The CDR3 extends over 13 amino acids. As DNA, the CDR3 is TGTGCCAGCACACTCGTGGGCTCCTATGGCTACACCTTC. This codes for CASTLVGSYGYTF.

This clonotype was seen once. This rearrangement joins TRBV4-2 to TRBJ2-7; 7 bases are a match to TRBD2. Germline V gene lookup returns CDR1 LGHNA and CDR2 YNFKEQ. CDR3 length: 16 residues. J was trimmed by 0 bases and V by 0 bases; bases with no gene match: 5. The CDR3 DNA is TGTGCCAGCAGCCAAGATCCTGCGGGAGCCTCCTACGAGCAGTACTTC. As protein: CASSQDPAGASYEQYF.

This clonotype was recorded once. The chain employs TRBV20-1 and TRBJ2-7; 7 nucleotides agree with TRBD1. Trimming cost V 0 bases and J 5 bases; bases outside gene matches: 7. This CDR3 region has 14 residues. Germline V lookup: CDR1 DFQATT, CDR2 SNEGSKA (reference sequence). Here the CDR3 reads CSARDSGQTHEQYF. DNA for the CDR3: TGCAGTGCTAGAGACTCGGGACAGACCCACGAGCAGTACTTC.

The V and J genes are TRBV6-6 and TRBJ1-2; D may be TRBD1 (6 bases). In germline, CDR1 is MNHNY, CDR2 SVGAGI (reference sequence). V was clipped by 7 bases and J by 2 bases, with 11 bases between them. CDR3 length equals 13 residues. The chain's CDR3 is CASNGQRNYGYTF. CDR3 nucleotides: TGTGCCAGCAATGGACAGAGAAACTATGGCTACACCTTC.

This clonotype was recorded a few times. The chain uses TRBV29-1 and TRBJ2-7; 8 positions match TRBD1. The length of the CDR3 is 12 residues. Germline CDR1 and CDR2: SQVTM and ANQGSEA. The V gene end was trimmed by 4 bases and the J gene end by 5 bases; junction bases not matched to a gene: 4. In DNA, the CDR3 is TGCAGCGTTGTTGGGACAGGAGACGAGCAGTACTTC. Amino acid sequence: CSVVGTGDEQYF.

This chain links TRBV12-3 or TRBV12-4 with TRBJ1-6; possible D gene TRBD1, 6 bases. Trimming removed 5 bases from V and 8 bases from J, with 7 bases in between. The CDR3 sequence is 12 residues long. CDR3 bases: TGTGCCAGCAGTAGGGGGGATTCACCCCTCCACTTT. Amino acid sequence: CASSRGDSPLHF.

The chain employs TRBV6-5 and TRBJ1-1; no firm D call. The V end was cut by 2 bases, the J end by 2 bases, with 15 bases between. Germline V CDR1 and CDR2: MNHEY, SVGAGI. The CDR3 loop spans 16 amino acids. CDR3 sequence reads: CASSYVREHFNTEAFF. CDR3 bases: TGTGCCAGCAGTTACGTTAGGGAACACTTCAACACTGAAGCTTTCTTT.

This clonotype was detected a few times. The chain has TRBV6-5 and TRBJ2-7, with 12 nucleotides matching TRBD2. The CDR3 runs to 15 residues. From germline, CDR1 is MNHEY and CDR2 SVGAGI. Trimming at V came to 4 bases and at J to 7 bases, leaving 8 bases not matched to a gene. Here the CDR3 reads CASSSLAGGSDEQYF. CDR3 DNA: TGTGCCAGCAGTTCACTAGCGGGAGGTTCGGATGAGCAGTACTTC.

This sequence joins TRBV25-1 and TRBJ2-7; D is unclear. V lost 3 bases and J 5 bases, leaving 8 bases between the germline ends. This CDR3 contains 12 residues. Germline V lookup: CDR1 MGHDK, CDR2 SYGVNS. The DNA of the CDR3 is TGTGCCAGCAGTGATACTACCCACGAGCAGTACTTC. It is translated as CASSDTTHEQYF.

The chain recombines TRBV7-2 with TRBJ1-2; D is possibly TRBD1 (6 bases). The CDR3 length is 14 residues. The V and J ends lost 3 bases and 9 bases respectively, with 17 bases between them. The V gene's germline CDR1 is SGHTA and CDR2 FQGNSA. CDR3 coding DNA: TGTGCCAGCAGCTTTAGTAGCCAGGGGCATAGCTACACCTTC. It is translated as CASSFSSQGHSYTF.

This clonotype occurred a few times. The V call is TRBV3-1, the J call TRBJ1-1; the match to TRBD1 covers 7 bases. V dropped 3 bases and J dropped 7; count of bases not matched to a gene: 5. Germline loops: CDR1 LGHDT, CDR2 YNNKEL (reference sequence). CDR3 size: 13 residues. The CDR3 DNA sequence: TGTGCCAGCAGCCACCGGGACAGCCTTGAAGCTTTCTTT. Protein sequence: CASSHRDSLEAFF.

In nucleotides, the CDR3 is TGTGCCAGCACCCCCACTGGGTCAGGCTCTGAAGCTTTCTTT. The encoded protein is CASTPTGSGSEAFF. The chain is built from TRBV12-3 or TRBV12-4 and TRBJ1-1, with D uncertain. Deletions cut 7 bases from V and 6 bases from J, with 18 bases between. The CDR3 runs 14 residues.

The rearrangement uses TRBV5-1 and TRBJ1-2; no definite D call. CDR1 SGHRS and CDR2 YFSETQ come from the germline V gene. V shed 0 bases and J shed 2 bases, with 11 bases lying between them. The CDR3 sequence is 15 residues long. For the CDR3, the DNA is TGCGCCAGCAGCTTGGGCCGGGCCGGCAACTATGGCTACACCTTC. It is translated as CASSLGRAGNYGYTF.

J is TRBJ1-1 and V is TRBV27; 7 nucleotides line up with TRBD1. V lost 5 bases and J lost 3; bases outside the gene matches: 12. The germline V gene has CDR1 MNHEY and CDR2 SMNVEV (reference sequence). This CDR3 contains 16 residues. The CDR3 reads CASSLRPDRSDTEAFF. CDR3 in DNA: TGTGCCAGCAGTCTACGACCGGACAGGTCCGACACTGAAGCTTTCTTT.

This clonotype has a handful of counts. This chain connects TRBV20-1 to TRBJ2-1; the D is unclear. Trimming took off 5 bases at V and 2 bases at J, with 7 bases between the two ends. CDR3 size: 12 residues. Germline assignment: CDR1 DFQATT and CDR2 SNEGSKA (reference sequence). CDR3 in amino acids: CSAQLTYNEQFF. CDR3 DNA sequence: TGCAGTGCTCAGTTAACCTACAATGAGCAGTTCTTC.

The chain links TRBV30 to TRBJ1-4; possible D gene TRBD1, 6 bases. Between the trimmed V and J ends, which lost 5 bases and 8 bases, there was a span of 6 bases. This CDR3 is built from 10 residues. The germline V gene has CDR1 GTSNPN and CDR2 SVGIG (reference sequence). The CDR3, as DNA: TGTGCCTGGGGACAGGAAAAACTGTTTTTT. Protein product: CAWGQEKLFF.

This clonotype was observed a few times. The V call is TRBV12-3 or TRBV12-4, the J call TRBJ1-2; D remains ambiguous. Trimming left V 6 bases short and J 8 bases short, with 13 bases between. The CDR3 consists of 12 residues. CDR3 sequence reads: CASRRRARGYTF. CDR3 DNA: TGTGCCAGCAGAAGGAGGGCTCGCGGCTACACCTTC.

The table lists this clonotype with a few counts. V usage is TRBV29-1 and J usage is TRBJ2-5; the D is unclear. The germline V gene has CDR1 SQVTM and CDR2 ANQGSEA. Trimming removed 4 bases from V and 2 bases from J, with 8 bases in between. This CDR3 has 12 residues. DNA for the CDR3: TGCAGCGTTGGGGCAGCACAAGAGACCCAGTACTTC. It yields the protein CSVGAAQETQYF.

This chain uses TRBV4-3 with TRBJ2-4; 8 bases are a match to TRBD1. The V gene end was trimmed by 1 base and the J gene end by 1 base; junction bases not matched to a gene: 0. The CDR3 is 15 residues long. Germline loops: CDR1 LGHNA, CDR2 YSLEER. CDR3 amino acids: CASSQGDRAKNIQYF. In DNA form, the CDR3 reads TGCGCCAGCAGCCAAGGGGACAGGGCCAAAAACATTCAGTACTTC.

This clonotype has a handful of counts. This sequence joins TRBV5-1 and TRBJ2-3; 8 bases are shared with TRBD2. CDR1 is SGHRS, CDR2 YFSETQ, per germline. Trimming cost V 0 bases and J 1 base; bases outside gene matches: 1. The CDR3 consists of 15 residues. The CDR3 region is CASSLELAGTDTQYF. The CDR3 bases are TGCGCCAGCAGCTTGGAACTAGCGGGCACAGATACGCAGTATTTT. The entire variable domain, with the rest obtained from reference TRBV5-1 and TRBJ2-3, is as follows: KAGVTQTPRYLIKTRGQQVTLSCSPISGHRSVSWYQQTPGQGLQFLFEYFSETQRNKGNFPGRFSGRQFSNSRSEMNVSTLELGDSALYLCASSLELAGTDTQYFGPGTRLTVL.